This T cell receptor (beta chain) was recovered during a study of beta chain features in type 1 diabetes listed by TCRdb under 2018. Background on the whole study: No differences in mean age, gender distribution, total cell number or subset yield were found between patients and healthy donors. A total of some 100,000,000 sorted cells were examined across all samples, and a strong correlation was observed between cell number per subset and RNA yield. The study compared TCRB repertoires of sorted circulating CD4+ T cell subsets between recently diagnosed type 1 diabetes patients and matched healthy donors. Whereas all 28 donors provided naive and central memory subsets, regulatory and stem cell-like memory subsets were isolated from just 8 patients and roughly 8 healthy donors.

Study-wide conclusions, independent of this receptor: Naive, central memory and regulatory TCRB repertoires appeared to be more similar among patients than among healthy donors. Sequencing cDNA rather than genomic DNA could over-represent highly expressing activated cells, although activation and CD3 levels did not differ between groups. A moderate but significant shortening of TCRB CDR3 length was observed in type 1 diabetes patients in all four CD4+ subsets. Only small numbers of individuals were included in the HLA sub-analyses, which left unresolved whether HLA type had any influence on TCRB rearrangement. Fewer insertions and more nucleotide deletions at VDJ recombination sites were observed in patients with type 1 diabetes, implying thymic rearrangement abnormalities. Shorter templates might have been favored by PCR, but patient and control samples were amplified and corrected together, so both groups would have been affected equally by any skew.

This clone was seen a few times. Its antigen remains undetermined. No qualities accompany the bases; no much larger clone lies one base away. A single peripheral blood draw of around 0.11 L on average was collected from each donor into heparinised tubes. Using a panel that included CD45RO, CCR7, CD25, CD127, CD95 and CD27, naive, central memory, regulatory and stem cell-like memory CD4+ T cells were sorted on a BD FACSAria II. A purity above 95% was achieved for all sorted populations. Right away, PBMCs were isolated by Lymphoprep density gradient centrifugation and were stained directly, with no culture step. Samples were stained and sorted in pairs, with one healthy donor and one patient per experiment, so that batch effects were minimized. The germline ends are 13 bases apart after V is trimmed by 7 bases and J by 4 bases. The CDR3 sequence holds 13 residues, the cysteine and phenylalanine included. Just the 39-base CDR3 DNA is kept, in frame starting at base 1. The CDR1 and CDR2 encoded by the germline V gene (reference sequence) are LNHDA and SQIVND.

The High Capacity cDNA Reverse Transcription Kit was used to reverse transcribe all of the isolated RNA, meaning that expressed TCRB transcripts were what got sequenced. Deep immunoSEQ sequencing was applied to naive, central memory and regulatory T cell samples, giving an average of around 4 million total reads per sample. Sorted cells were lysed in RLT buffer, and RNA was extracted using DNase-treated RNeasy Micro or Mini kits according to cell number. To prevent cross-contamination, each cell subset was processed individually, whereas patient and healthy donor samples were processed jointly. TCRB sequences were amplified from cDNA with the immunoSEQ multiplex PCR, producing 87-bp fragments spanning the CDR3 region. The amplicons were sequenced using the Illumina HiSeq platform. On the study's bioinformatics: PCR bias was computationally corrected using synthetic template baselines, reads within Hamming distance 2 were collapsed, and singletons that could not be merged were discarded. Reads were aligned against IMGT to assign V, D and J genes, CDR3 length and insertions or deletions at six rearrangement sites. Within each subset, clonotype counts were normalized to sorted cell number, and only after that were true diversity and Gini coefficients computed with the tcR R package. Repertoire sharing was quantified using the overlap coefficient calculated on TCRB nucleotide sequences. Out-of-frame TCRB sequences from naive cells were analyzed as a proxy for the pre-selection repertoire. TCRdb carries this immuneACCESS record with in-frame sequences only. Its versions omit some clonotypes, under half of them owing to an unresolved V gene in the studies checked, with the rest unexplained. V, J and clone size were drawn from that table, and D and trimming were deduced from the DNA. For this sample there are hundreds of thousands of clones; roughly a tenth appear just once. Roughly 0.017% of the sample is in the top ten clones.

The V and J segments used are TRBV19 and TRBJ1-1; TRBD1 is a possible D gene, resting on 5 matching bases. The TCR comes from a man under 40 with type 1 diabetes. Sequenced: naive CD4+ T cells from blood. In light of the paper, this sample's cell subset or site label describes: true naive CD4+ T cells. The CDR3 loop reads CASKEQVRTEAFF. Read as DNA, the sequence is TGTGCCAGTAAGGAACAGGTTCGCACTGAAGCTTTCTTT.